The rows below give T cell receptor beta chains drawn from one sample of a study of PD-1 blockade in classical Hodgkin lymphoma. Clones were read by immunoSEQ multiplex PCR, and TCRdb kept only the in-frame ones, dropping some. The sample has 15,000 to 20,000 clones, less than 90% seen once; the top ten hold under 3%. Material: CD4+ T cells from blood, obtained before the fourth cycle of nivolumab. The receptors originated from a human donor with classical Hodgkin lymphoma. Each CDR3 is given with its conserved first and last residue. The D gene is left open where the match is weak. Clone size is shown for a subset of rows, as once, few, many or a class of expanded clone.

V gene,D gene,clone size,J gene,CDR3 protein,CDR3 DNA
TRBV18,.,.,TRBJ1-1,CASSPPTGFRAFF,TGTGCCAGCTCACCACCTACAGGCTTCCGAGCTTTCTTT
TRBV18,TRBD1,.,TRBJ2-7,CASSPSTGVTYEQYF,TGTGCCAGCTCACCTTCGACAGGGGTTACCTACGAGCAGTACTTC
TRBV13,TRBD2,.,TRBJ2-1,CASSYTGLAGVGPWDEQFF,TGTGCCAGCAGCTATACGGGACTAGCGGGAGTTGGGCCGTGGGATGAGCAGTTCTTC
TRBV6-1,.,.,TRBJ1-1,CASSVGMGHTEAFF,TGTGCCAGCAGTGTGGGAATGGGGCACACTGAAGCTTTCTTT
TRBV15,TRBD2,.,TRBJ2-7,CATSRGASGPVHEQYF,TGTGCCACCAGCAGAGGAGCTAGCGGCCCAGTCCACGAGCAGTACTTC
TRBV5-4,.,.,TRBJ1-1,CASSLGVFTEAFF,TGTGCCAGCAGCTTAGGGGTATTCACTGAAGCTTTCTTT
TRBV6-5,TRBD1,few,TRBJ1-2,CASTQGGNLYGYTF,TGTGCCAGCACCCAAGGGGGCAATCTCTATGGCTACACCTTC
TRBV30,.,.,TRBJ2-2,CAWSIGGELFF,TGTGCCTGGAGTATTGGCGGGGAGCTGTTTTTT
TRBV6-1,.,.,TRBJ2-7,CASSTTGSYEQYF,TGTGCCAGCAGTACGACAGGATCCTACGAGCAGTACTTC
TRBV29-1,TRBD1,.,TRBJ1-2,CSARTGGDGYTF,TGCAGCGCCCGGACAGGGGGGGATGGCTACACCTTC
TRBV5-1,TRBD2,once,TRBJ2-7,CASSLGLAGGEQYF,TGCGCCAGCAGCCTGGGACTAGCGGGAGGGGAGCAGTACTTC
TRBV2,TRBD1,few,TRBJ2-4,CASNSGDRAKNIQYF,TGTGCCAGCAACTCAGGGGACAGAGCCAAAAACATTCAGTACTTC
TRBV30,TRBD2,.,TRBJ2-1,CAWSYRREGEQFF,TGTGCCTGGAGCTATCGGCGGGAGGGTGAGCAGTTCTTC
TRBV18,.,.,TRBJ2-2,CASSPYRLDRTGELFF,TGTGCCAGCTCACCCTATCGCCTAGATCGGACCGGGGAGCTGTTTTTT
TRBV6-1,TRBD2,few,TRBJ2-7,CASKLSGRAYEQYF,TGTGCCAGCAAACTTAGCGGGAGGGCCTACGAGCAGTACTTC
TRBV6-1,TRBD1,.,TRBJ1-5,CASSENRGTNQPQHF,TGTGCCAGCAGTGAAAACAGGGGGACAAATCAGCCCCAGCATTTT
TRBV7-2,.,.,TRBJ2-7,CASSLDPGAAYEQYF,TGTGCCAGCAGCTTAGACCCGGGGGCGGCCTACGAGCAGTACTTC
TRBV9,.,medium-sized,TRBJ1-3,CASSVGEDLSGNTIYF,TGTGCCAGCAGCGTAGGGGAAGATCTCTCTGGAAACACCATATATTTT
TRBV7-2,.,few,TRBJ2-1,CASSLGTHSNEQFF,TGTGCCAGCAGCTTAGGGACTCATTCCAATGAGCAGTTCTTC
TRBV7-2,.,.,TRBJ2-3,CASSARLSTDTQYF,TGTGCCAGCAGCGCCCGACTGAGCACAGATACGCAGTATTTT
TRBV20-1,.,.,TRBJ1-1,CSARKVTEAFF,TGCAGTGCTAGAAAGGTAACTGAAGCTTTCTTT
TRBV25-1,.,.,TRBJ2-3,CAHRPLGADTQYF,TGTGCCCACAGGCCGCTCGGTGCAGATACGCAGTATTTT
TRBV6-1,.,.,TRBJ1-5,CASSERQGRNQPQHF,TGTGCCAGCAGTGAAAGGCAGGGGCGCAATCAGCCCCAGCATTTT
TRBV10-3,.,.,TRBJ2-1,CAISGDYNEQFF,TGTGCCATCAGTGGAGACTACAATGAGCAGTTCTTC
TRBV10-3,TRBD2,once,TRBJ2-5,CAISENSGTGTQYF,TGTGCCATCAGTGAAAATAGCGGGACTGGGACCCAGTACTTC
TRBV2,.,.,TRBJ1-4,CASSLGQINEKLFF,TGTGCCAGCAGTCTCGGACAGATTAATGAAAAACTGTTTTTT
TRBV15,.,.,TRBJ2-5,CATSRGGFLETQYF,TGTGCCACCAGCAGAGGTGGGTTCTTGGAGACCCAGTACTTC
TRBV2,.,.,TRBJ2-3,CASSEAVGGFTDTQYF,TGTGCCAGCAGTGAAGCGGTGGGCGGCTTCACAGATACGCAGTATTTT
TRBV19,.,.,TRBJ1-2,CASSITNYGYTF,TGTGCCAGTAGTATTACCAACTATGGCTACACCTTC
TRBV19,.,once,TRBJ2-7,CASSSRTGFYEQYF,TGTGCCAGTAGCTCGCGGACGGGCTTCTACGAGCAGTACTTC
TRBV30,TRBD2,.,TRBJ2-1,CAWGGSLAGTYNEQFF,TGTGCCTGGGGGGGGTCGCTAGCGGGAACCTACAATGAGCAGTTCTTC
TRBV28,TRBD1,.,TRBJ1-2,CASNPGGQGAFGYTF,TGTGCCAGCAACCCAGGCGGGCAGGGGGCGTTCGGCTACACCTTC
TRBV10-3,.,.,TRBJ2-1,CAISDPSGQMSYNEQFF,TGTGCCATCAGTGACCCATCGGGACAAATGTCCTACAATGAGCAGTTCTTC
TRBV6-1,.,.,TRBJ1-3,CASSDFAGSSGNTIYF,TGTGCCAGCAGTGATTTTGCCGGGAGCTCTGGAAACACCATATATTTT
TRBV4-1,.,few,TRBJ1-5,CASSQDFAGFNQPQHF,TGCGCCAGCAGCCAAGATTTTGCGGGTTTCAATCAGCCCCAGCATTTT
TRBV6-6,.,.,TRBJ2-1,CASSYYSGVPYNEQFF,TGTGCCAGCAGTTACTACTCAGGGGTGCCCTACAATGAGCAGTTCTTC
TRBV18,TRBD1,.,TRBJ1-5,CASSADREGQPQHF,TGTGCCAGCTCAGCGGACAGGGAGGGTCAGCCCCAGCATTTT
TRBV5-1,.,.,TRBJ2-3,CASSLGGGWSADTQYF,TGCGCCAGCAGCTTGGGCGGGGGCTGGAGCGCAGATACGCAGTATTTT
TRBV18,TRBD2,.,TRBJ2-7,CASSLVGGRDGEQYF,TGTGCCAGCTCACTAGTCGGCGGGAGGGACGGCGAGCAGTACTTC
TRBV15,TRBD2,few,TRBJ2-3,CATSRESGGTDTQYF,TGTGCCACCAGCAGAGAGTCGGGAGGGACAGATACGCAGTATTTT
TRBV29-1,.,.,TRBJ2-3,CSVEGADTQYF,TGCAGCGTTGAAGGGGCCGATACGCAGTATTTT
TRBV5-6,TRBD2,once,TRBJ2-7,CASSLTGGGEQYF,TGTGCCAGCAGCTTGACGGGGGGAGGCGAGCAGTACTTC
TRBV28,TRBD1,.,TRBJ1-2,CASSLRTGGADYGYTF,TGTGCCAGCAGTTTACGGACAGGGGGCGCCGACTATGGCTACACCTTC
TRBV18,TRBD2,.,TRBJ2-1,CASSRRGDSYNEQFF,TGTGCCAGCTCGCGACGGGGGGATTCCTACAATGAGCAGTTCTTC
TRBV6-1,.,.,TRBJ2-7,CASTRVASSYEQYF,TGTGCCAGCACTCGCGTGGCCAGCTCCTACGAGCAGTACTTC
TRBV7-2,TRBD2,.,TRBJ2-1,CASSFAGDRNEQFF,TGTGCCAGCAGCTTTGCGGGAGATCGAAATGAGCAGTTCTTC
TRBV7-2,.,.,TRBJ2-1,CASSATRTHYNEQFF,TGTGCCAGCAGCGCTACCCGGACTCACTATAATGAGCAGTTCTTC
TRBV19,TRBD1,.,TRBJ1-2,CASSMMGQRFYGYTF,TGTGCCAGTAGTATGATGGGACAGAGATTCTATGGCTACACCTTC
TRBV5-6,.,.,TRBJ2-6,CASGNLNLRLSGANVLTF,TGTGCCAGCGGAAACCTTAATTTAAGGTTGTCCGGGGCCAACGTCCTGACTTTC
TRBV29-1,TRBD1,.,TRBJ2-7,CSAGQGAYYEQYF,TGCAGCGCAGGACAGGGGGCGTATTACGAGCAGTACTTC
TRBV6-5,.,.,TRBJ2-7,CASGFGTGIYEQYF,TGTGCCAGCGGATTCGGGACTGGGATTTACGAGCAGTACTTC
TRBV2,.,.,TRBJ2-7,CASSEALTGYEQYF,TGTGCCAGCAGTGAAGCGCTAACCGGCTACGAGCAGTACTTC